This record concerns one TCR beta chain sequence. Germline loops: CDR1 SGHRS, CDR2 YFSETQ. The CDR3 spans 14 residues. The V end lost 5 bases, the J end lost 3 bases, and 14 bases lay between the germline ends. Authors' processing steps: Cell counts per sample came from amplifying reference gene primers. TCRdb's table, derived via immunoSEQ multiplex PCR, lists solely in-frame clones and lacks some. That table supplies the V and J calls and clone size; D and trimming were determined from the DNA. The sample carries over 100,000 clones, over 80% recorded once. This sample stems from a study of blood T cell repertoires in COVID-19. Whole-study context: From the United States, Italy and Spain came samples of acute and convalescent COVID-19. T cells, B-cell-depleted T cells, or PBMCs supplied cDNA or gDNA.

The sequence derives from a woman aged 65 to 85 with acute or convalescent COVID-19. The sample was peripheral blood. The chain employs TRBV5-1 and TRBJ1-2; tentative D call: TRBD1 (6 bases). CDR3 residues: CASRDSGGDYGYTF. CDR3 sequence (DNA): TGCGCCAGCAGGGACAGCGGCGGCGACTATGGCTACACCTTC.